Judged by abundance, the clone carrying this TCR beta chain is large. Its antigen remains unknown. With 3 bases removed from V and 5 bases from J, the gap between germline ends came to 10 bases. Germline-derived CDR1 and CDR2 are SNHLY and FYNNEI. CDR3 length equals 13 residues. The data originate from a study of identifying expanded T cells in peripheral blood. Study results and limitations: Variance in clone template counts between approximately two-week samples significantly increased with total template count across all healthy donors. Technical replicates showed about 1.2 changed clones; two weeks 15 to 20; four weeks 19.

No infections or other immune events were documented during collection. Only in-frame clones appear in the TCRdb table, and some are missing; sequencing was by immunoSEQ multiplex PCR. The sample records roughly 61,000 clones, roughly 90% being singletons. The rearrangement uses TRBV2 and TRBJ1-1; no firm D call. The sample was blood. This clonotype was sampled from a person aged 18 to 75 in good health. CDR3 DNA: TGTGCCAGCAGTGATTCCCCAGGTACTGAAGCTTTCTTT. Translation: CASSDSPGTEAFF.